A single count supports the clone carrying this T cell receptor (beta chain). The antigen remains undetermined. This sample stems from a study of T cell responses to AZD1222 COVID-19 vaccine. The study's findings and limits: Most donors were white British, females outnumbered males, and clonal diversity was possibly underestimated.

Generated by immunoSEQ multiplex PCR, the TCRdb table keeps only in-frame clones and is missing some. The sample yields fewer than 100,000 clones, roughly 90% seen once. The receptor's source is an adult in good health. Specimen: peripheral blood, collected on day 0 of AZD1222 vaccination.

Here the CDR3 reads CASQRAMGVHGYTF. The CDR3 DNA reads as TGTGCCAGCCAGCGGGCAATGGGTGTCCATGGCTACACCTTC. V usage is TRBV3-1 (or the pseudogene TRBV3-2) and J usage is TRBJ1-2, with unresolved D. V lost 8 bases and J 6 bases, leaving 19 bases between the germline ends. The V gene's germline CDR1 is LGHDT and CDR2 YNNKEL (reference sequence). The CDR3 loop spans 14 amino acids.